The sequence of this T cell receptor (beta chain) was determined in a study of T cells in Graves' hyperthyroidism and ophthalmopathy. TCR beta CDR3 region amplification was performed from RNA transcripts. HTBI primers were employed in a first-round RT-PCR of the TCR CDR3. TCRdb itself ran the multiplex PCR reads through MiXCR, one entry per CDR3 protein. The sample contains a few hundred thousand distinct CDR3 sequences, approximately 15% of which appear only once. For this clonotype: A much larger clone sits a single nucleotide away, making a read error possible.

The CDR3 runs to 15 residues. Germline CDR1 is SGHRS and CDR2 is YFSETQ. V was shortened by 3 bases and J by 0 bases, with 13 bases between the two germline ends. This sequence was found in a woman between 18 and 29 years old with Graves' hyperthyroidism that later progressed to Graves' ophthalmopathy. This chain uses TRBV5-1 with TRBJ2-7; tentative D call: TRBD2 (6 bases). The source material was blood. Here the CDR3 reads CASSSGGVVSYEQYF. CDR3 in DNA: TGCGCCAGCAGCTCGGGCGGGGTCGTCTCCTACGAGCAGTACTTC.